This T cell receptor (beta chain) came from a study of CD8+ T cells in alopecia areata. General study points: The study also sequences resident alphabeta T cells of normal skin in scalp samples. Higher clonality than in normal scalp was seen in lesional scalp, especially alopecia totalis/universalis.

PBMCs, the starting material, were the source of sorted CD4+ and CD8+ T cells. As to this clone: Its antigen remains unknown.

The V end was cut by 2 bases, the J end by 3 bases, with 2 bases between. Germline V gene lookup returns CDR1 MNHEY and CDR2 SVGAGI. The CDR3 sequence is 11 residues long. In each case, RNA was isolated and then reverse transcribed into cDNA as the sequencing template. Clones were read by immunoSEQ multiplex PCR, and TCRdb kept only the in-frame ones, dropping some. This table holds 110,000 or so clones, 55% to 70% found once. Sequenced sample: CD4+ T cells sorted from blood. The V and J genes are TRBV6-5 and TRBJ2-7, with unresolved D. This TCR came from a human donor in good health. The CDR3 bases are TGTGCCAGCAGTTACGACTACGAGCAGTACTTC. It codes for CASSYDYEQYF.